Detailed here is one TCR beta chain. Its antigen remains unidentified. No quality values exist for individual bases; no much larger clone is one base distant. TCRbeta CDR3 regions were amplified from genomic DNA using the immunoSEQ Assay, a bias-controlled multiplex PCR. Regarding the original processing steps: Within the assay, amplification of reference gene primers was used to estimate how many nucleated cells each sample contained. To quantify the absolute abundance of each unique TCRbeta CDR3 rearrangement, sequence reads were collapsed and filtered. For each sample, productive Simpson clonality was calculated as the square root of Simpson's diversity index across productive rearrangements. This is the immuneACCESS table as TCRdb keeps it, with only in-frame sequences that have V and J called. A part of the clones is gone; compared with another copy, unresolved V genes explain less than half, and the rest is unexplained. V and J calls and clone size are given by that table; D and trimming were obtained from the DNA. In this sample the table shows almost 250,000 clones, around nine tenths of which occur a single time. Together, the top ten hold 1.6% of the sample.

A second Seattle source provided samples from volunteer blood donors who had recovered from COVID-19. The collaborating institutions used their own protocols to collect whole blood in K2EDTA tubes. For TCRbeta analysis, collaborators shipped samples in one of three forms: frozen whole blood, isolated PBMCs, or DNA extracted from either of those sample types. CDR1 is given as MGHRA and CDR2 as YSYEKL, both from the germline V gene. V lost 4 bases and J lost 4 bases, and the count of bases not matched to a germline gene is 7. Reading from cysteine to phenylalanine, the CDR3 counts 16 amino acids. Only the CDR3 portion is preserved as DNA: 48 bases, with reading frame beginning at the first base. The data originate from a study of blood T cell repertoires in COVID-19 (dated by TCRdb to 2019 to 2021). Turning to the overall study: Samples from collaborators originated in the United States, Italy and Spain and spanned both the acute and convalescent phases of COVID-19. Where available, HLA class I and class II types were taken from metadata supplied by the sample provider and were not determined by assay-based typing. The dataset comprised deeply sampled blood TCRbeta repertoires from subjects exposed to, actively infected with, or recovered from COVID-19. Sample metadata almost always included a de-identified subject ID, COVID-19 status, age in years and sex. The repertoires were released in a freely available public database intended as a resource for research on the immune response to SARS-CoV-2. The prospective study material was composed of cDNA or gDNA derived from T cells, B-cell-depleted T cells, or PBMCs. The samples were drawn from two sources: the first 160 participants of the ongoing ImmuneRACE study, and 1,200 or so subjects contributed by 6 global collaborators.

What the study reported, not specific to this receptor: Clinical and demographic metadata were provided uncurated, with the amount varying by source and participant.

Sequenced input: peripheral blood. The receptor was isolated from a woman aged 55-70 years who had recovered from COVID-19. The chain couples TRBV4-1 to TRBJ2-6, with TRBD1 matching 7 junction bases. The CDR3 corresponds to CASSPTTGAGANVLTF. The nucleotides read TGCGCCAGCAGCCCAACCACAGGGGCCGGGGCCAACGTCCTGACTTTC.